The 9 T cell receptor beta chains presented below share a single source sample, sequenced in a study of blood T cell repertoires in COVID-19. The assay was immunoSEQ multiplex PCR, and TCRdb's table has in-frame clones only and misses some. Found here are roughly 73,000 clones, about 82% of them singletons; the top ten hold 1.8%. The sample taken for sequencing was peripheral blood. These TCRs come from an older woman with acute or convalescent COVID-19.

The J gene is TRBJ1-5, the V gene TRBV9; 7 bases line up with TRBD1. The V gene's germline CDR1 is SGDLS and CDR2 YYNGEE. Trimming cost V 2 bases and J 2 bases; bases outside gene matches: 4. The CDR3 has 15 residues. CDR3 amino acids: CASSVGTVGNQPQHF. CDR3 bases: TGTGCCAGCAGCGTTGGGACAGTGGGCAATCAGCCCCAGCATTTT.

This sequence joins TRBV18 and TRBJ1-4, with D unresolved. The germline V gene has CDR1 KGHSH and CDR2 LQKENI. The CDR3 has 15 residues. V gave up 3 bases and J gave up 0 bases, with 8 bases separating them. DNA of the CDR3: TGTGCCAGCTCACCTGCTCCTACAACTAATGAAAAACTGTTTTTT. Encoded protein: CASSPAPTTNEKLFF.

The V and J genes are TRBV12-5 and TRBJ1-5, with a possible D match to TRBD1 (6 bases). The V end lost 5 bases, the J end lost 5 bases, and 13 bases lay between the germline ends. This CDR3 spans 14 amino acids. Germline assignment: CDR1 LGHNT and CDR2 FRNRAP. CDR3 coding DNA: TGTGCTAGTGGTCGCCCGGACAGCTATCAGCCCCAGCATTTT. Translation gives CASGRPDSYQPQHF. The variable domain in full, with the rest retrieved from reference TRBV12-5 and TRBJ1-5, is DARVTQTPRHKVTEMGQEVTMRCQPILGHNTVFWYRQTMMQGLELLAYFRNRAPLDDSGMPKDRFSAEMPDATLATLKIQPSEPRDSAVYFCASGRPDSYQPQHFGDGTRLSIL.

V is TRBV18 and J is TRBJ2-1, with TRBD2 as a possible D gene (5 bases). Germline CDR1 and CDR2: KGHSH and LQKENI. V shed 6 bases and J shed 6 bases, with 9 bases lying between them. The CDR3 loop spans 12 amino acids. The CDR3 region is CASSRSGNEQFF. In DNA form, the CDR3 reads TGTGCCAGCTCCCGCAGCGGCAATGAGCAGTTCTTC.

This clone is a singleton in its sample. The J gene is TRBJ1-2, the V gene TRBV2; D might be TRBD1 (5 bases). The CDR3 totals 14 residues. V was trimmed by 5 bases and J by 1 base, leaving 11 bases between them. The germline CDR1 and CDR2 sequences are SNHLY and FYNNEI. This chain's CDR3 is CASSRQSVNYGYTF. The CDR3 DNA follows: TGTGCCAGCAGTAGACAGTCGGTTAACTATGGCTACACCTTC.

The table lists this clone with many counts. The chain has TRBV6-6 and TRBJ2-7; possible D gene TRBD1, 5 bases. V lost 0 bases to trimming and J lost 5 bases, with 14 bases between them. From germline, CDR1 is MNHNY and CDR2 SVGAGI (reference sequence). The CDR3 runs to 15 residues. CDR3 sequence (DNA): TGTGCCAGCAGTTACTCGAATGGGTTAGGGGACGAGCAGTACTTC. It translates to CASSYSNGLGDEQYF.

This clone came up a few times. This rearrangement joins TRBV27 to TRBJ2-7; no clear D. This CDR3 is built from 11 residues. The V gene lost 3 bases and the J gene lost 4 bases, with 4 bases spanning the gap. Germline V lookup: CDR1 MNHEY, CDR2 SMNVEV (reference sequence). The DNA of the CDR3 is TGTGCCAGCAGTTTTCCTTACGAGCAGTACTTC. Its protein product is CASSFPYEQYF.

The gene calls are TRBV27 and TRBJ1-2; 8 nucleotides match TRBD1. The CDR3 loop spans 15 amino acids. Germline V gene lookup returns CDR1 MNHEY and CDR2 SMNVEV (reference sequence). J lost 4 bases, V lost 5 bases, and 9 bases had no gene match. CDR3: CASSTRTGMTYGYTF. The CDR3, as DNA: TGTGCCAGCAGTACCAGGACAGGGATGACCTATGGCTACACCTTC.

The genes are TRBV11-3 and TRBJ1-2; weak D call: TRBD1 (5 bases). Deletions cut 3 bases from V and 8 bases from J, with 10 bases between. The CDR3 covers 12 residues. The germline CDR1 and CDR2 sequences are SGHNT and YENEEA. The CDR3 loop reads CASSFRGEGYTF. The CDR3 nucleotides read TGTGCCAGCAGCTTCCGGGGGGAGGGCTACACCTTC.